This TCR beta chain was sequenced for a study of CD8+ T cells in alopecia areata. Notes on the study in general: With patients, TCR sharing proved less clear than in mice, a difference possibly related to HLA. In lesional scalp, particularly from alopecia totalis/universalis, clonality was higher than in normal scalp.

On this clone itself: What it recognizes is unknown.

V was shortened by 4 bases and J by 2 bases, with 3 bases between the two germline ends. CDR3 size: 13 residues. Germline CDR1 reads SGHTA; CDR2 reads FQGTGA. In each case, RNA was isolated and then reverse transcribed into cDNA as the sequencing template. The assay was immunoSEQ multiplex PCR, and TCRdb's table has in-frame clones only and misses some. Among 150,000 to 200,000 clones, around 64% were seen once, and the ten largest hold approximately 10%. Alopecia areata patients provided lesional scalp punch biopsies and peripheral blood, both collected for the study. This receptor was taken from a human donor with alopecia areata. The source was CD8+ T cells sorted from blood, collected at week 0. This chain uses TRBV7-3 with TRBJ2-6; no definite D call. CDR3 amino acids: CASSWPGANVLTF. CDR3 in DNA: TGTGCCAGCAGCTGGCCTGGGGCCAACGTCCTGACTTTC.